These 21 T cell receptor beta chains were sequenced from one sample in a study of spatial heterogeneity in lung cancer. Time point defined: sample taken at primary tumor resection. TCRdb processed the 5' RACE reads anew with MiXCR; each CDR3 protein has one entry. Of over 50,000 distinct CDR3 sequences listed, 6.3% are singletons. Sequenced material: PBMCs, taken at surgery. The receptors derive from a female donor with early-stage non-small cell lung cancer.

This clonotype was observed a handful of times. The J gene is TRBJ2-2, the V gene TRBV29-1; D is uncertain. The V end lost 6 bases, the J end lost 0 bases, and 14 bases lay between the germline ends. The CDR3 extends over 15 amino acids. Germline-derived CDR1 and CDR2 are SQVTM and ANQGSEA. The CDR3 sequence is CSVGSTPANTGELFF. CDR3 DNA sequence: TGCAGCGTGGGGTCCACTCCCGCGAACACCGGGGAGCTGTTTTTT.

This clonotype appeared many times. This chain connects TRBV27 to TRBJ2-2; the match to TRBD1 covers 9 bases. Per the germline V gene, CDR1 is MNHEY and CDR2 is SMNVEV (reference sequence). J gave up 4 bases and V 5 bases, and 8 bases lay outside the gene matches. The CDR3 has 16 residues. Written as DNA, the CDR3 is TGTGCCAGCAGTATAAACAGGGGGCTAACCACCGGGGAGCTGTTTTTT. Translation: CASSINRGLTTGELFF.

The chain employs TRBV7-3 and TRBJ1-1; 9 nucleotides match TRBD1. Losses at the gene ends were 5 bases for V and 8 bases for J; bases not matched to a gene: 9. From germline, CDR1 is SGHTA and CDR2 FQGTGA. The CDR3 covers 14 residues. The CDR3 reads CASSQQTGTGEAFF. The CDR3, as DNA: TGTGCCAGCAGCCAACAAACCGGGACAGGGGAAGCTTTCTTT.

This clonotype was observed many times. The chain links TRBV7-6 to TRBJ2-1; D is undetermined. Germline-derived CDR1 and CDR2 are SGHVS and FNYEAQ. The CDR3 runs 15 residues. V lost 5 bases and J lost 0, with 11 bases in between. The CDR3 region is CASSDKGNSYNEQFF. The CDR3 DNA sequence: TGTGCCAGCAGCGATAAAGGGAACTCCTACAATGAGCAGTTCTTC. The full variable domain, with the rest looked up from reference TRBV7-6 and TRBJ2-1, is GAGVSQSPRYKVTKRGQDVALRCDPISGHVSLYWYRQALGQGPEFLTYFNYEAQQDKSGLPNDRFSAERPEGSISTLTIQRTEQRDSAMYRCASSDKGNSYNEQFFGPGTRLTVL.

This CDR3 is CASTRDSSNTGELFF. For the CDR3, the DNA is TGTGCCAGCACCAGGGACTCTTCGAACACCGGGGAGCTGTTTTTT. V usage is TRBV2 and J usage is TRBJ2-2, with a possible D match to TRBD2 (6 bases). The CDR3 is 15 residues long. Germline CDR1 SNHLY, CDR2 FYNNEI. V was trimmed by 7 bases and J by 0 bases, leaving 12 bases between them. The whole variable domain, remainder taken from reference TRBV2 and TRBJ2-2, is EPEVTQTPSHQVTQMGQEVILRCVPISNHLYFYWYRQILGQKVEFLVSFYNNEISEKSEIFDDQFSVERPDGSNFTLKIRSTKLEDSAMYFCASTRDSSNTGELFFGEGSRLTVL.

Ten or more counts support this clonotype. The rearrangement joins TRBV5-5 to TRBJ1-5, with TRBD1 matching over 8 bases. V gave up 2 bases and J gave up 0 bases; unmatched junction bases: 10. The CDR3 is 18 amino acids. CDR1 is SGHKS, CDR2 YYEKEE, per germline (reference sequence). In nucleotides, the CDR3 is TGTGCCAGCAGCTTAAGGCAGACAGGGGTAGCTAGCAATCAGCCCCAGCATTTT. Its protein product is CASSLRQTGVASNQPQHF.

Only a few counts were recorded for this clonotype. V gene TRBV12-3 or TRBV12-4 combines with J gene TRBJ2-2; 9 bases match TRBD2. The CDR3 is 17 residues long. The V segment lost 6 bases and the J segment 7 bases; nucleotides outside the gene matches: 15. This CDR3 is CASRRDSSGGSNGELFF. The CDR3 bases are TGTGCCAGCAGGAGGGACTCCAGCGGGGGGAGTAACGGGGAGCTGTTTTTT.

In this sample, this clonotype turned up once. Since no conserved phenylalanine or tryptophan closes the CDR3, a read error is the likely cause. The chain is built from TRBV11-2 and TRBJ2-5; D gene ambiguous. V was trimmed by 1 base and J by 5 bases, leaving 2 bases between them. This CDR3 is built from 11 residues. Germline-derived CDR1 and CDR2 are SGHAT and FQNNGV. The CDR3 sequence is CASSLVETQYV. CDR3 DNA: TGTGCCAGCAGCTTAGTTGAGACCCAGTACGTC.

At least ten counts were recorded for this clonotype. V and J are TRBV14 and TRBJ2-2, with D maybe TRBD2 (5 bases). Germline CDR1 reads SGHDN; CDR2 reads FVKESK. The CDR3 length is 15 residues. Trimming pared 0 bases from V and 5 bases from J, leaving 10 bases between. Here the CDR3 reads CASSQDAADTGELFF. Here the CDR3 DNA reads TGTGCCAGCAGCCAAGATGCAGCGGATACCGGGGAGCTGTTTTTT.

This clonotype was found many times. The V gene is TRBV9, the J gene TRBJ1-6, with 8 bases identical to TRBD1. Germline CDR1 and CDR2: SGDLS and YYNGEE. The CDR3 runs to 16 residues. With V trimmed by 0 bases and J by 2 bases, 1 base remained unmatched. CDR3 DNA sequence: TGTGCCAGCAGCGTAGCGGGACAGGCCTATAATTCACCCCTCCACTTT. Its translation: CASSVAGQAYNSPLHF. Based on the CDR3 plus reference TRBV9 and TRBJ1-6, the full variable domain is DSGVTQTPKHLITATGQRVTLRCSPRSGDLSVYWYQQSLDQGLQFLIQYYNGEERAKGNILERFSAQQFPDLHSELNLSSLELGDSALYFCASSVAGQAYNSPLHFGNGTRLTVT.

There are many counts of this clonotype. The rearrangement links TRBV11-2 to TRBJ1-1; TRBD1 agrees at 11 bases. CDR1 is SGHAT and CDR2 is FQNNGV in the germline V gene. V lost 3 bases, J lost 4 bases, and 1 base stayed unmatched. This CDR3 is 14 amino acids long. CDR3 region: CASSFGTGGTEAFF. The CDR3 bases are TGTGCCAGCAGCTTTGGGACAGGGGGCACTGAAGCTTTCTTT.

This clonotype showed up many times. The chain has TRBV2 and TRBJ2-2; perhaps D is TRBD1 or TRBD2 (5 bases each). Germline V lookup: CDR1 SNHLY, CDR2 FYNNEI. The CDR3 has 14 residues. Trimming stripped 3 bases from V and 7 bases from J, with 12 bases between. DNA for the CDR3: TGTGCCAGCAGTGATGGTCCAGGGAGCGGGGAGCTGTTTTTT. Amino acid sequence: CASSDGPGSGELFF.

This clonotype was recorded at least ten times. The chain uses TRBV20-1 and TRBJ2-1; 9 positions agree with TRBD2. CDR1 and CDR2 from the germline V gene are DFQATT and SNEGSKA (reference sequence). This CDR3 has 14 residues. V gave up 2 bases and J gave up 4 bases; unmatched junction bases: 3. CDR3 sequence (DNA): TGCAGTGCTAGATGGAGCGGGGGGTACAATGAGCAGTTCTTC. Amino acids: CSARWSGGYNEQFF.

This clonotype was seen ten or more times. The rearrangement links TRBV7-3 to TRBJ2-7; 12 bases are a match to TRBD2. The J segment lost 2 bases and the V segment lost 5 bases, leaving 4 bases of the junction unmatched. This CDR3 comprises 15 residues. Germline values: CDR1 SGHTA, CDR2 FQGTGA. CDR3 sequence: CASSPRLAGAYEQYF. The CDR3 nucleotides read TGTGCCAGCAGCCCGCGACTAGCGGGGGCCTACGAGCAGTACTTC.

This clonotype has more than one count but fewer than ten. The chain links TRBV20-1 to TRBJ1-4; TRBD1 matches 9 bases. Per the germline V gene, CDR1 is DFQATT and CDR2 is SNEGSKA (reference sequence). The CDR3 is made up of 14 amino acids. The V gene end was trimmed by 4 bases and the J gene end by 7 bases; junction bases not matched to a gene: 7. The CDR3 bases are TGCAGTGCTATCCCGGGACAGGGAAGTGAAAAACTGTTTTTT. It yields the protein CSAIPGQGSEKLFF.

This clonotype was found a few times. The CDR3 DNA follows: TGTGCCAGCACCCCTCAGGCCACAGATACGCAGTATTTT. This sequence encodes CASTPQATDTQYF. The chain recombines TRBV28 with TRBJ2-3; D is unresolved. The CDR3 runs 13 residues. V lost 7 bases and J lost 2, with 10 bases in between. The germline gives CDR1 MDHEN, CDR2 SYDVKM.

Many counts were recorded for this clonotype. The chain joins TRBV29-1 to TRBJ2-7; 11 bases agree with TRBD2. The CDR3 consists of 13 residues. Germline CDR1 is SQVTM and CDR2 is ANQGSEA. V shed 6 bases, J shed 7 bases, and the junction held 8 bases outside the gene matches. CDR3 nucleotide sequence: TGCAGCGTCGTGACTAGCGGGATGGGGGAGCAGTACTTC. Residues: CSVVTSGMGEQYF.

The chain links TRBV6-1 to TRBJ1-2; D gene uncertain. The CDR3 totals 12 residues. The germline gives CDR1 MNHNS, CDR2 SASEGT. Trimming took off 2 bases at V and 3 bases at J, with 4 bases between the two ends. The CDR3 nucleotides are TGTGCCAGCAGTGAACCTGACTATGGCTACACCTTC. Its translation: CASSEPDYGYTF.

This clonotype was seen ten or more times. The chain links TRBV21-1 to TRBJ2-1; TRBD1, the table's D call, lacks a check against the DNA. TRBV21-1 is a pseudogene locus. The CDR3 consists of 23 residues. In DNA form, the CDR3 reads TGTGCCAGCAGCAAAGGATCGTCCTTGGACAGGGGGGTCGAGACTAACTCCTACAATGAGCAGTTCTTC. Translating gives CASSKGSSLDRGVETNSYNEQFF.

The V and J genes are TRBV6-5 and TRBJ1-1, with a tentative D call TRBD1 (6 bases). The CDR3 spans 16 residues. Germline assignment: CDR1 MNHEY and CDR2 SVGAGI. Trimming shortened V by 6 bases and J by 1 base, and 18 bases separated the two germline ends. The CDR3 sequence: CASSRLTGTQNTEAFF. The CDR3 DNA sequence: TGTGCCAGCAGCCGCCTGACCGGGACACAGAACACTGAAGCTTTCTTT.

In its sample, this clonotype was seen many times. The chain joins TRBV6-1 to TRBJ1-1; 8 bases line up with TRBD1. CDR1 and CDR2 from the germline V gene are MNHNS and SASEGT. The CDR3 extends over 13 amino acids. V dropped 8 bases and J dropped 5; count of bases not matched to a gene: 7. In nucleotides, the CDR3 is TGTGCCAGCGCGGACAGGGTCAATACTGAAGCTTTCTTT. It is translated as CASADRVNTEAFF.